What follows are 20 T cell receptor beta chains derived from one specimen sequenced in a study of blood T cell repertoires in COVID-19. Sequencing was performed with immunoSEQ multiplex PCR; in TCRdb, only in-frame clones are kept and a portion is missing. The table records over 90,000 clones, roughly nine tenths of them present only once. The material sequenced was peripheral blood. The receptors here all came from a man aged 45 to 65 in a cohort sampled during active COVID-19.

This sequence joins TRBV9 and TRBJ1-1; TRBD1 matches 8 bases. The CDR3 runs to 15 residues. Germline assignment: CDR1 SGDLS and CDR2 YYNGEE. The J segment lost 1 base and the V segment lost 3 bases, leaving 5 bases of the junction unmatched. The CDR3 loop reads CASSGGQGSNTEAFF. CDR3 DNA sequence: TGTGCCAGCAGCGGTGGACAGGGTTCGAACACTGAAGCTTTCTTT.

This sequence joins TRBV9 and TRBJ1-1; D call uncertain. CDR1 is SGDLS, CDR2 YYNGEE, per germline. Trimming took off 4 bases at V and 6 bases at J, with 7 bases between the two ends. The CDR3 is 11 amino acids. Here the CDR3 reads CASSPHAEAFF. CDR3 bases: TGTGCCAGCAGCCCACACGCTGAAGCTTTCTTT.

The genes are TRBV2 and TRBJ2-1; 8 bases are a match to TRBD1. Germline loops: CDR1 SNHLY, CDR2 FYNNEI. J lost 14 bases, V lost 4 bases, and 7 bases had no gene match. CDR3 size: 12 residues. This CDR3 reads CASSGQGAKKFF. The CDR3 coding sequence is TGTGCCAGCAGTGGGCAGGGGGCAAAGAAGTTCTTC. The full variable domain, in which reference TRBV2 and TRBJ2-1 provide the parts outside the CDR3, is EPEVTQTPSHQVTQMGQEVILRCVPISNHLYFYWYRQILGQKVEFLVSFYNNEISEKSEIFDDQFSVERPDGSNFTLKIRSTKLEDSAMYFCASSGQGAKKFFGPGTRLTVL.

The CDR3 DNA follows: TGTGCCAGCAGTTCAGGGGCCAACGTCCTGACTTTC. Translating gives CASSSGANVLTF. The V gene is TRBV2, the J gene TRBJ2-6; unclear D gene. Trimming took off 5 bases at V and 4 bases at J, with 3 bases between the two ends. CDR1 and CDR2 from the germline V gene are SNHLY and FYNNEI. This CDR3 has 12 residues.

This chain joins TRBV27 and TRBJ1-4; weak D call: TRBD1 (6 bases). Trimming cost V 6 bases and J 2 bases, with 16 bases left between them. Germline CDR1 and CDR2: MNHEY and SMNVEV (reference sequence). The length of the CDR3 is 16 residues. CDR3 nucleotides: TGTGCCAGCAGATCCACAGGGCTCGGGACTAATGAAAAACTGTTTTTT. Amino acid sequence: CASRSTGLGTNEKLFF. Full variable domain (outside the CDR3, taken from reference TRBV27 and TRBJ1-4): EAQVTQNPRYLITVTGKKLTVTCSQNMNHEYMSWYRQDPGLGLRQIYYSMNVEVTDKGDVPEGYKVSRKEKRNFPLILESPSPNQTSLYFCASRSTGLGTNEKLFFGSGTQLSVL.

As for this clone: As the CDR3 is not closed by the conserved phenylalanine or tryptophan, this likely results from a read error. No DNA is shown, since the ends of the CDR3 on it are uncertain; the CDR3 is the one TCRdb lists. V and J are TRBV21-1 and TRBJ1-4; TRBD1 is the table's D call and was not checked against the DNA. TRBV21-1 is an annotated pseudogene. From its first to its last residue, the CDR3 has 13 amino acids. CDR3 region: CASSKALSLEGAS.

The chain carries TRBV5-1 and TRBJ1-5, with a weak D call TRBD1 (5 bases). V lost 4 bases to trimming and J lost 7 bases, with 15 bases between them. The CDR3 length is 14 residues. Germline V gives CDR1 SGHRS, CDR2 YFSETQ. CDR3 DNA: TGCGCCAGCAGCGCAGGACAAAACGGACAGCCCCAGCATTTT. It encodes CASSAGQNGQPQHF.

The V and J genes are TRBV5-1 and TRBJ2-1, with TRBD1 identical over 9 bases. Germline V gene lookup returns CDR1 SGHRS and CDR2 YFSETQ. V shed 2 bases, J shed 6 bases, and the junction held 9 bases outside the gene matches. This CDR3 contains 16 residues. The DNA for the CDR3 is TGCGCCAGCAGCTTCCTGGGACAGGGTGAGGGCAATGAGCAGTTCTTC. It specifies CASSFLGQGEGNEQFF.

The V call is TRBV6-5, the J call TRBJ2-5; tentatively, D is TRBD2 (6 bases). The CDR3 is 15 amino acids. V was cut by 5 bases and J by 5 bases, with 18 bases left in between. Germline V gene data show CDR1 as MNHEY and CDR2 as SVGAGI. CDR3 region: CASSPQPGGKETQYF. CDR3 nucleotides: TGTGCCAGCAGTCCCCAGCCGGGCGGGAAGGAGACCCAGTACTTC.

In its sample, this clone was seen a few times. The gene calls are TRBV7-2 and TRBJ2-7; 9 bases are shared with TRBD2. The V gene end was trimmed by 0 bases and the J gene end by 3 bases; junction bases not matched to a gene: 6. The CDR3 contains 16 residues. Germline assignment: CDR1 SGHTA and CDR2 FQGNSA. The CDR3 DNA sequence: TGTGCCAGCAGCTTAGCGCGCCGCGGGGGGGTCTACGAGCAGTACTTC. Its translation is CASSLARRGGVYEQYF.

The chain carries TRBV2 and TRBJ2-3, with D maybe TRBD2 (5 bases). Germline assignment: CDR1 SNHLY and CDR2 FYNNEI. The ends were cut back, 4 bases at V and 0 bases at J, with 5 bases in the middle. This CDR3 has 13 amino acids. The CDR3 DNA sequence: TGTGCCAGCAGTGGGACTAGCACAGATACGCAGTATTTT. It translates to CASSGTSTDTQYF.

The CDR3 region is CASSQLGQGGNEQFF. CDR3 nucleotide sequence: TGCGCCAGCAGCCAACTGGGACAGGGGGGGAATGAGCAGTTCTTC. The chain recombines TRBV4-1 with TRBJ2-1; 11 bases agree with TRBD1. After removal of 2 bases from V and 7 bases from J, the junction contained 4 bases not matched to a gene. The CDR3 is 15 amino acids. Germline CDR1 MGHRA, CDR2 YSYEKL.

J is TRBJ2-1 and V is TRBV7-3; 10 bases are a match to TRBD1. With 4 bases clipped from V and 4 bases from J, the junction kept 4 bases outside the gene matches. Germline lookup yields CDR1 SGHTA and CDR2 FQGTGA. The CDR3 loop spans 15 amino acids. The CDR3 region has the DNA TGTGCCAGCAGCTCCGGGACAGGGGAGTACAATGAGCAGTTCTTC. It translates to CASSSGTGEYNEQFF.

The V call is TRBV29-1, the J call TRBJ1-1; 9 bases agree with TRBD1. CDR1 and CDR2 (germline): SQVTM, ANQGSEA. Losses at the gene ends were 7 bases for V and 5 bases for J; bases not matched to a gene: 5. The CDR3 is 12 residues long. The CDR3 DNA follows: TGCAGCGCTGGACAGGGGAAGACTGAAGCTTTCTTT. Its translation is CSAGQGKTEAFF.

In this sample, this clone turned up a few times. The V call is TRBV14, the J call TRBJ2-3, with D perhaps TRBD1 (6 bases). V lost 3 bases and J 4 bases, leaving 11 bases between the germline ends. Germline V CDR1 and CDR2: SGHDN, FVKESK. This CDR3 spans 14 amino acids. CDR3 sequence (DNA): TGTGCCAGCAGCCACATAGGGGGATCAGATACGCAGTATTTT. It translates to CASSHIGGSDTQYF.

The gene calls are TRBV5-1 and TRBJ2-2; 8 nucleotides agree with TRBD2. This CDR3 contains 17 residues. With V trimmed by 0 bases and J by 6 bases, 10 bases remained unmatched. CDR1 SGHRS and CDR2 YFSETQ come from the germline V gene. CDR3 coding DNA: TGCGCCAGCAGCTTGGATAGCCCGGGGGGGAAGGCCGGGGAGCTGTTTTTT. As protein: CASSLDSPGGKAGELFF.

The sample holds a few counts of this clone. The genes are TRBV27 and TRBJ2-2; the match to TRBD1 covers 9 bases. This CDR3 is 15 amino acids long. Germline loops: CDR1 MNHEY, CDR2 SMNVEV (reference sequence). V dropped 2 bases and J dropped 6; count of bases not matched to a gene: 4. DNA of the CDR3: TGTGCCAGCAGTTTAAGGGGGACAGGGCCCGGGGAGCTGTTTTTT. Protein: CASSLRGTGPGELFF.

This CDR3 reads CATSEGTSNSPLHF. The CDR3, as DNA: TGTGCCACCAGCGAAGGGACTTCGAATTCACCCCTCCACTTT. The chain is built from TRBV24-1 and TRBJ1-6; possibly TRBD1 for D (5 bases). The CDR3 is made up of 14 amino acids. Germline lookup yields CDR1 KGHDR and CDR2 SFDVKD. Trimming removed 7 bases from V and 7 bases from J, with 13 bases in between.

The chain couples TRBV2 to TRBJ1-1; maybe TRBD1 (6 bases). The germline gives CDR1 SNHLY, CDR2 FYNNEI. The V and J ends lost 8 bases and 1 base respectively, with 23 bases between them. The CDR3 is 17 amino acids. The CDR3 DNA reads as TGTGCCAGCCGGGCGGGGGGGCGGCGAGTAACGAACACTGAAGCTTTCTTT. This translates into CASRAGGRRVTNTEAFF.

The DNA of the CDR3 is TGCGCCAGCAGCTTGGTAGGGCAGGGGGCCGATGGCTACACCTTC. Translated: CASSLVGQGADGYTF. This sequence joins TRBV5-1 and TRBJ1-2; 8 bases match TRBD1. The ends lost 0 bases at V and 6 bases at J; junction bases unmatched: 7. The CDR3 spans 15 residues. The germline V gene has CDR1 SGHRS and CDR2 YFSETQ.